Listed here are 7 T cell receptor beta chains from one sample, sequenced in a study of T cell changes during pregnancy in multiple sclerosis. Produced via immunoSEQ multiplex PCR; TCRdb's table is partial and in-frame only. The sample has tens of thousands of clones, 85% to 95% seen once. The input for sequencing was peripheral blood, taken in the third trimester of pregnancy. Source of these receptors: a female donor in good health, enrolled as a control in a pregnancy study.

This chain joins TRBV5-5 and TRBJ2-7; a weak D match, TRBD2 (6 bases). Germline assignment: CDR1 SGHKS and CDR2 YYEKEE (reference sequence). Between the trimmed V and J ends, which lost 4 bases and 4 bases, there was a span of 18 bases. The CDR3 covers 15 residues. In DNA form, the CDR3 reads TGTGCCAGCAGCCAGCCTAGCGCCGGAATTTACGAGCAGTACTTC. Translated: CASSQPSAGIYEQYF.

V is TRBV6-4 and J is TRBJ1-5; TRBD1 matches 8 bases. The CDR3 is made up of 20 amino acids. Trimming removed 2 bases from V and 0 bases from J; junction bases left unmatched: 15. Germline V gives CDR1 MRHNA, CDR2 SNTAGT. This chain's CDR3 is CASSDNPRGTGIDSNQPQHF. CDR3 DNA: TGTGCCAGCAGTGACAACCCCCGTGGGACAGGCATTGATAGCAATCAGCCCCAGCATTTT.

The chain is built from TRBV5-8 and TRBJ1-5, with 7 nucleotides matching TRBD1. Germline CDR1 and CDR2: SGHTS and YDEGEE. Germline trimming cut 6 bases from V and 2 bases from J; bases unmatched to any gene: 8. The CDR3 extends over 15 amino acids. The CDR3 DNA reads as TGTGCCAGCATCGTCACAGGGGTGGGCAATCAGCCCCAGCATTTT. Translated, it gives CASIVTGVGNQPQHF.

The V and J genes are TRBV5-8 and TRBJ1-1; a weak D match, TRBD1 (6 bases). V lost 4 bases and J lost 4, with 14 bases in between. The CDR3 length is 14 residues. CDR1 is SGHTS and CDR2 is YDEGEE in the germline V gene. Here the CDR3 DNA reads TGTGCCAGCAGCAGAGGACAGAGGGGCACTGAAGCTTTCTTT. Protein sequence: CASSRGQRGTEAFF.

J is TRBJ2-7 and V is TRBV6-5; a possible D gene is TRBD1 (6 bases). The V gene's germline CDR1 is MNHEY and CDR2 SVGAGI. This CDR3 comprises 13 residues. V lost 6 bases and J lost 4, with 13 bases in between. The chain's CDR3 is CASRPGTLYEQYF. The CDR3, as DNA: TGTGCCAGCAGGCCCGGGACACTTTACGAGCAGTACTTC.

This clone was observed a single time. The rearrangement joins TRBV5-4 to TRBJ2-5; D gene uncertain. The CDR3 runs to 11 residues. V lost 5 bases and J 3 bases, leaving 5 bases between the germline ends. CDR1 and CDR2 from the germline V gene are SGHNT and YYREEE (reference sequence). The DNA for the CDR3 is TGTGCCAGCAGTCTCGAAGAGACCCAGTACTTC. It translates to CASSLEETQYF.

The chain recombines TRBV11-1 with TRBJ1-2; 9 nucleotides align to TRBD1. CDR1 and CDR2 (germline): SGHAT, FQDESV (reference sequence). The V segment lost 0 bases and the J segment 6 bases; nucleotides outside the gene matches: 5. This CDR3 has 15 amino acids. Here the CDR3 DNA reads TGTGCCAGCAGCTTAGCCGGGACAGGGCTGGATGGCTACACCTTC. Its protein product is CASSLAGTGLDGYTF.